This T cell receptor beta chain was obtained from a study of cytomegalovirus exposure and HLA in healthy donors. Whole-study context: The 120 validation repertoires, a later analysis reported, used the same platform as the approximately 670 repertoires from the first cohort. Study-wide results and caveats: Subsequent analysis found a tendency for first-cohort TCR clusters to co-occur within the 120 or so validation repertoires. Under in vitro conditions, a few CMV-associated chains were confirmed as specific for CMV antigens. Cytomegalovirus association was listed for under 200 TCR beta chains.

The method was immunoSEQ multiplex PCR; TCRdb's version includes in-frame clones alone and lacks a portion of them. The sample holds roughly 80,000 clones, approximately 91% seen once. A remark on this clone: No antigen is known for it.

In germline, CDR1 is SEHNR, CDR2 FQNEAQ (reference sequence). This CDR3 is built from 16 residues. V lost 5 bases, J lost 5 bases, and 10 bases stayed unmatched. Sequenced sample: PBMCs. The V call is TRBV7-9, the J call TRBJ2-7; 12 bases are shared with TRBD1. This clonotype was sampled from a man aged 25-40 years in good health and CMV-seronegative. The CDR3 spells CASSLTGDRGLHEQYF. Here the CDR3 DNA reads TGTGCCAGCAGCCTAACAGGGGACAGGGGGCTTCACGAGCAGTACTTC.